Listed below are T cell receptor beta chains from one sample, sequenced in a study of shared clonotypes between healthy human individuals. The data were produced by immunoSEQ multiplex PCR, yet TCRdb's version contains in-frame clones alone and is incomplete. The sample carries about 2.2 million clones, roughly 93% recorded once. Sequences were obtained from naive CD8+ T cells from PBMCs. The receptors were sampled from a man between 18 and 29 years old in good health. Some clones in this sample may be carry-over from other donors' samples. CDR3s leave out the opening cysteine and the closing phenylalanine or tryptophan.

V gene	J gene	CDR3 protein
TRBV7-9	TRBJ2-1	ASSPAHNEQF
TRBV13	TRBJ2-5	ASSLNGGQETQY
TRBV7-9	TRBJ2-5	ASSPFDRKETQY
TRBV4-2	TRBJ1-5	ASSAGGNQPQH
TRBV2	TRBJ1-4	ASSGTQEGAGGDEKLF
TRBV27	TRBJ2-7	ASRTRDTRSDEQY
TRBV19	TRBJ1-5	APGAGRMDFRSQH
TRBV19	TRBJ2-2	ASSTDREGLGGELF
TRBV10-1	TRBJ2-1	ASSEGTRSTYNEQF
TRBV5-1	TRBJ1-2	ASSLESGYGYGYT
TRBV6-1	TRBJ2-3	ASSELGGSSTDTQY
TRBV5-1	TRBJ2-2	ASSFIPLAGGPNTGELF
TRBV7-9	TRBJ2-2	ASSSDWIGGELF
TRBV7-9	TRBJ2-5	ASSSPGQGQETQY
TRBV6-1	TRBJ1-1	ASRTGAYLTEAF
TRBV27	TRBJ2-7	ASSLFYMDETTSATLGPVYEQY
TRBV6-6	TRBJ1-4	ASSYSGGPNEKLF
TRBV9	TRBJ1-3	ASSVTRTGPNTIY
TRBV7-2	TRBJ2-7	ASSSRTSGSGSHEQY
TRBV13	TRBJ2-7	ASSFLGTSGTNEQY
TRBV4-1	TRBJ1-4	ASSQAITGPANEKLF
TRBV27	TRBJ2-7	ASSPRATAGGYEQY
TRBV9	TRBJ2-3	ASSGGEGTDTQY
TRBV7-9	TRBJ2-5	ASSSHTGHQETQY
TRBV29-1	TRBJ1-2	SVEDGGQVGYT
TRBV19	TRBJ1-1	ASQGRQVNTEAF
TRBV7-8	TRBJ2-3	ASSWGVTSTDTQY
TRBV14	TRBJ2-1	ASSHLLVGAANEQF
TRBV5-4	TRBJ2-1	ASTPGFSVDEQF
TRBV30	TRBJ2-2	AWSVGGSGSTGELF
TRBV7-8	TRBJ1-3	ASSKTGSGNTIY
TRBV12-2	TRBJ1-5	ASRLGDEGNQPQH
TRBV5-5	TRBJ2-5	ASSSPRGLETQY
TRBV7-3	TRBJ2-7	ASSSTGGSGKQY
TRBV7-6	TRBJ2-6	ASSLEAGNPHSGANVLT
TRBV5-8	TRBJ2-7	ASSWGLTYEQY
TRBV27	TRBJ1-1	ASSLGTGGSTEAF
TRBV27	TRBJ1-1	ASSTSGWGLNTEAF
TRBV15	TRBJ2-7	ATSRVVSVPEQY
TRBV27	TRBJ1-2	ASSFRGGGRYT
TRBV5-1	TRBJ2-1	ASSLGGYNEQF
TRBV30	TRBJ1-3	AWIKVDSGNTIY
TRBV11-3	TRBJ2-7	ASSLGGESYEQY
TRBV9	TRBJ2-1	ASSPRSGRGDSYNEQF
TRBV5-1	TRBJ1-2	ASSLAPTGVGGYT
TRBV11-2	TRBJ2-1	ASSDRGNEQF